The clone carrying this TCR beta chain was seen a handful of times. Antigen unknown. The data are from a study of response to subunit inactivated influenza vaccine. Study-wide results and limits: Every seasonal influenza vaccination brings in few new T cells, the authors suggested.

The CDR3 is 14 amino acids. Germline V gene sequence: CDR1 MNHEY, CDR2 SMNVEV (reference sequence). V gave up 0 bases and J gave up 2 bases, with 7 bases separating them. In TCRdb, the RT-PCR reads were re-called with MiXCR into one record per CDR3 protein. The data show 600,000 to 850,000 distinct CDR3 sequences, 14% seen once. The specimen comprised PBMCs from blood, sampled around two weeks before vaccination. This chain uses TRBV27 with TRBJ1-2; no firm D call. The sequence was obtained from a man aged 45-65 years who received an inactivated influenza vaccine. The CDR3, as DNA: TGTGCCAGCAGTTTATCCGCATCGAACTATGGCTACACCTTC. Translating it yields CASSLSASNYGYTF.